A selection of T cell receptor beta chains follows, all from one sample in a study of blood T cell repertoires in COVID-19. Clones were sequenced by immunoSEQ multiplex PCR, and TCRdb holds only the in-frame ones, with some missing. Here the sample spans 330,000 or so clones, more than 85% being singletons. The specimen sequenced was PBMCs or T cells enriched from blood (not recorded which). These receptors were collected from a woman under 40 who had recovered from COVID-19. The CDR3 runs from the conserved cysteine through the conserved F or W. Fields, in order: V gene, clone size, J gene, D gene, CDR3 DNA, CDR3 protein. D genes are given only for firm matches. Size is omitted from some rows. Given values are once, few, many or a class for expanded clones.

TRBV4-1	NA	TRBJ1-1	TRBD1	TGCGCCAGCGCACAGGGGGCGGTGAACACTGAAGCTTTCTTT	CASAQGAVNTEAFF
TRBV4-3	NA	TRBJ2-1	TRBD2	TGCGCCAGCAGCCAAGATCAAGGACTAGCGGGTCCATACAATGAGCAGTTCTTC	CASSQDQGLAGPYNEQFF
TRBV7-6	NA	TRBJ2-1	NA	TGTGCCAGCAGCGCCCTCGACAGAGGTGAGCAGTTCTTC	CASSALDRGEQFF
TRBV19	NA	TRBJ2-1	NA	TGTGCCAGTAGGGGGGCCCCCTACAATGAGCAGTTCTTC	CASRGAPYNEQFF
TRBV7-3	NA	TRBJ2-1	NA	TGTGCCAGCAGTCGCCAGGGGGGAGTCTCCTACAATGAGCAGTTCTTC	CASSRQGGVSYNEQFF
TRBV2	once	TRBJ2-7	NA	TGTGCCAGCAGGGGAGAGTACGAGCAGTACTTC	CASRGEYEQYF
TRBV4-3	NA	TRBJ2-2	TRBD1	TGCGCCAGCAGCCAAGGGACAGGGGTCACCGGGGAGCTGTTTTTT	CASSQGTGVTGELFF
TRBV28	NA	TRBJ1-2	TRBD1	TGTGCCAGCAGTCCCGGGACAGGGAACTATGGCTACACCTTC	CASSPGTGNYGYTF
TRBV28	NA	TRBJ1-6	TRBD1	TGTGCCAGCACCGGGACAGGGTTTGCACCCCTCCACTTT	CASTGTGFAPLHF
TRBV7-2	NA	TRBJ2-7	TRBD1	TGTGCCAGCAGCTTAGCCAAAAGCGAGGGGGCTGCGTGGGGCTCCTACGAGCAGTACTTC	CASSLAKSEGAAWGSYEQYF
TRBV5-6	NA	TRBJ1-5	TRBD1	TGTGCCAGCAGCTCTGGACAGGGGGTTGTGCGGCCCCAGCATTTT	CASSSGQGVVRPQHF
TRBV5-1	NA	TRBJ2-4	NA	TGCGCCAGCAAGGGTACAGGCCCCCCCAAAAACATTCAGTACTTC	CASKGTGPPKNIQYF
TRBV2	once	TRBJ1-2	NA	TGTGCCAGTGGGGCCGGTCAGGGCTACTATGGCTACACCTTC	CASGAGQGYYGYTF
TRBV7-2	NA	TRBJ2-3	TRBD2	TGTGCCAGCAGCTCCCGGACTAGCGGTACTAGCACAGATACGCAGTATTTT	CASSSRTSGTSTDTQYF
TRBV7-2	NA	TRBJ1-2	TRBD1	TGTGCCAGCAGCGTCCCCGGGACAGGCTATGGCTACACCTTC	CASSVPGTGYGYTF
TRBV4-2	NA	TRBJ2-1	NA	TGTGCCAGCAGCCAAGGGCCAGCGGCGGACAATGAGCAGTTCTTC	CASSQGPAADNEQFF
TRBV5-1	NA	TRBJ2-7	NA	TGCGCCAGCAGCTTGAGAGGGAGCGAATCCTACGAGCAGTACTTC	CASSLRGSESYEQYF
TRBV3-1/TRBV3-2	NA	TRBJ1-6	TRBD1	TGTGCCAGCAGCTTGACAGGGGTAAATTCACCCCTCCACTTT	CASSLTGVNSPLHF
TRBV4-3	NA	TRBJ1-5	NA	TGCGCCAGCAGCCAAGATGACAGGCAGCCTTATCAGCCCCAGCATTTT	CASSQDDRQPYQPQHF
TRBV24-1	NA	TRBJ2-3	NA	TGTGCCACCACAGCGGGTGGCACAGATACGCAGTATTTT	CATTAGGTDTQYF
TRBV11-3	NA	TRBJ1-1	NA	TGTGCCAGCAGCCCAACCGGGTTGAACACTGAAGCTTTCTTT	CASSPTGLNTEAFF
TRBV7-3	NA	TRBJ1-1	NA	TGTGCCAGCAGCCCTAGCCAACTGACTGCGAACACTGAAGCTTTCTTT	CASSPSQLTANTEAFF
TRBV4-1	NA	TRBJ2-1	TRBD1	TGCGCCAGCAGGTCGCAGGGGGCGAATGAGCAGTTCTTC	CASRSQGANEQFF
TRBV9	once	TRBJ2-7	TRBD2	TGTGCCAGCAGCGCGACTAGCGAGAGCTCCTACGAGCAGTACTTC	CASSATSESSYEQYF
TRBV27	NA	TRBJ1-2	NA	TGTGCCAGCAGTTTTTCAGGGTATGGCTACACCTTC	CASSFSGYGYTF
TRBV7-2	NA	TRBJ1-5	NA	TGTGCCAGCAGCTTAGGACATAGCAATCAGCCCCAGCATTTT	CASSLGHSNQPQHF
TRBV7-2	few	TRBJ2-1	TRBD2	TGTGCCAGCAGCTTTCAGGGAGCGGGAGGGCAGTTCTTC	CASSFQGAGGQFF
TRBV6-2/TRBV6-3	NA	TRBJ2-7	TRBD2	TGTGCCAGCAGTTACCGAGGGACTAGCGGTCAATACGAGCAGTACTTC	CASSYRGTSGQYEQYF
TRBV19	NA	TRBJ1-1	NA	TGTGCCAGTAGTATAGGCGGCAGCCTGAACACTGAAGCTTTCTTT	CASSIGGSLNTEAFF
TRBV28	NA	TRBJ1-2	NA	TGTGCCAGCAGTTTGTCAGGCCGGAGCTACACCTTC	CASSLSGRSYTF
TRBV4-3	NA	TRBJ2-4	NA	TGCGCCAGCAGCCAAGATTTCGGCAGGGACAACCAAAACATTCAGTACTTC	CASSQDFGRDNQNIQYF
TRBV11-1	NA	TRBJ2-3	TRBD2	TGTGCCAGCAGCATGACTAGCGGGAGGCGATTTTATACGCAGTATTTT	CASSMTSGRRFYTQYF
TRBV3-1/TRBV3-2	NA	TRBJ1-2	TRBD1	TGTGCCAGCAGGCGACAGGGTTTTGACTATGGCTACACCTTC	CASRRQGFDYGYTF
TRBV6-2/TRBV6-3	NA	TRBJ2-7	TRBD2	TGTGCCAGCAGTTACGGGGGACTAGCGGACTACGAGCAGTACTTC	CASSYGGLADYEQYF